These T cell receptor beta chains were read from a single sample in a study of blood T cell repertoires in COVID-19. Profiled with immunoSEQ multiplex PCR; TCRdb holds only in-frame clones, not every one. The sample lists 300,000 to 400,000 clones; roughly 88% were seen once. The specimen sequenced was peripheral blood. The receptors derive from a young woman with COVID-19, enrolled during active disease. CDR3s include the opening cysteine and the closing phenylalanine or tryptophan. Fields, in order: J gene, D gene, V gene, clone size, CDR3 DNA, CDR3 protein. D genes are given only for firm matches. Part of the rows lack a size; the others show once, few, many or a class for expanded clones.

TRBJ2-1	-	TRBV2	-	TGTGCCAGCGACCAGGGATACAATGAGCAGTTCTTC	CASDQGYNEQFF
TRBJ1-5	-	TRBV2	-	TGTGCCAGCACCAAGGACAGAAGTCAGCCCCAGCATTTT	CASTKDRSQPQHF
TRBJ1-1	-	TRBV29-1	-	TGCAGCGTTGAAGGGGTGATGATACGGGGGGCTTTCTTT	CSVEGVMIRGAFF
TRBJ1-4	-	TRBV3-1/TRBV3-2	-	TGTGCCAGCAGCTATATAAATGAAAAACTGTTTTTT	CASSYINEKLFF
TRBJ2-7	-	TRBV23-1	-	TGCGCCAGCAGTCAATCGGAGGCCCCCTACGAGCAGTACTTC	CASSQSEAPYEQYF
TRBJ1-1	-	TRBV10-1	-	TGCGCCAGCAGTGAGCGGGGGGGAGACACTGAAGCTTTCTTT	CASSERGGDTEAFF
TRBJ2-3	TRBD2	TRBV20-1	-	TGCAGTGCTAGTTCTAGCGGAGCAGATACGCAGTATTTT	CSASSSGADTQYF
TRBJ2-5	TRBD1	TRBV7-2	-	TGTGCCAGCAGCTACGGACAGGGGGCAATGGAGACCCAGTACTTC	CASSYGQGAMETQYF
TRBJ1-1	TRBD1	TRBV25-1	-	TGTGCCAGCACCCCATCGGACAGGCCCATAGGTGAAGCTTTCTTT	CASTPSDRPIGEAFF
TRBJ1-2	TRBD1	TRBV2	once	TGTGCCGGGGCAGGGGGCTGGCGGTACGATGGCTACACCTTC	CAGAGGWRYDGYTF
TRBJ2-7	TRBD2	TRBV5-4	-	TGTGCCAGCAGCTTGGAAGCGGGAGAAACCTACGAGCAGTACTTC	CASSLEAGETYEQYF
TRBJ1-6	TRBD1	TRBV6-5	-	TGTGCCAGCAGCTCCGGGACAGGGGCTTCACCCCTCCACTTT	CASSSGTGASPLHF
TRBJ2-2	-	TRBV10-2	-	TGCGCCAGCAGTGACCAGGGGCACGGGGAGCTGTTTTTT	CASSDQGHGELFF
TRBJ1-5	-	TRBV27	-	TGTGCCAGCAGTCCACGGGGGGAGAATCAGCCCCAGCATTTT	CASSPRGENQPQHF
TRBJ1-1	TRBD1	TRBV5-6	-	TGTGCCAGCAGCTTGGCAGGGACAGGCATGAACACTGAAGCTTTCTTT	CASSLAGTGMNTEAFF
TRBJ1-1	-	TRBV4-2	-	TGTGCCAGCAGCCAGGGGGGGAACACTGAAGCTTTCTTT	CASSQGGNTEAFF
TRBJ2-3	-	TRBV10-2	-	TGCGCCAGCAGTGAGTCGGTTGGAAAGGCGGGGGATACGCAGTATTTT	CASSESVGKAGDTQYF
TRBJ1-1	-	TRBV9	-	TGTGCCAGCAGCGTAGCTGCGGGGGGGTTTTCCGAAGCTTTCTTT	CASSVAAGGFSEAFF
TRBJ2-3	TRBD1	TRBV19	-	TGTGCCAGTAGTACTCCCGGGACAGGGCCAGATACGCAGTATTTT	CASSTPGTGPDTQYF
TRBJ1-1	-	TRBV7-9	-	TGTGCCAGCAGCTTGTCGGACAGTAACACTGAAGCTTTCTTT	CASSLSDSNTEAFF
TRBJ2-2	-	TRBV27	few	TGTGCCAGCAGTCCTAATAGAGGCACCGGGGAGCTGTTTTTT	CASSPNRGTGELFF
TRBJ1-3	-	TRBV18	-	TGTGCCAGCTCACCACCAGGGGTAAACACCATATATTTT	CASSPPGVNTIYF
TRBJ2-1	TRBD2	TRBV7-6	-	TGTGCCAGCAGCGTGAGCGGGGGTCTCAATGAGCAGTTCTTC	CASSVSGGLNEQFF
TRBJ1-2	-	TRBV5-1	-	TGCGCCAGCAGCTTGGTACCAGGGGTGGGCGGCTACACCTTC	CASSLVPGVGGYTF
TRBJ2-1	TRBD1	TRBV29-1	-	TGCAGCGTCACACCGGGACAGGGGCACTACAATGAGCAGTTCTTC	CSVTPGQGHYNEQFF
TRBJ2-1	TRBD2	TRBV7-9	-	TGTGCCAGCAGTCCAGCGGGAGAACATAATGAGCAGTTCTTC	CASSPAGEHNEQFF
TRBJ2-7	-	TRBV9	-	TGTGCCAGCAGCCGACATCCGAGCTCCTACGAGCAGTACTTC	CASSRHPSSYEQYF
TRBJ1-1	-	TRBV2	-	TGTGCCAGCAGCACAGGCATGAACACTGAAGCTTTCTTT	CASSTGMNTEAFF
TRBJ1-2	TRBD1	TRBV6-5	few	TGTGCCAGCAGTTGGCGGAGAGGGACAGGGGACGGCTACACCTTC	CASSWRRGTGDGYTF
TRBJ2-3	-	TRBV10-1	-	TGCGCCAGCAGTGAGAGGGGTAGCGGTGCAGATACGCAGTATTTT	CASSERGSGADTQYF
TRBJ1-2	-	TRBV28	-	TGTGCCAGCAGTTTATCGCGGGTGCTTAACTATGGCTACACCTTC	CASSLSRVLNYGYTF
TRBJ2-5	-	TRBV27	-	TGTGCCAGCAGTCCCCCACCGGACTCAAGTACGGGGACCCAGTACTTC	CASSPPPDSSTGTQYF
TRBJ2-1	-	TRBV24-1	-	TGTGCCACCAGTGATTTAACGAGAGAGCAGTTCTTC	CATSDLTREQFF
TRBJ1-1	-	TRBV3-1/TRBV3-2	-	TGTGCCAGCAGCCAAGCCTTGACTGAAGCTTTCTTT	CASSQALTEAFF
TRBJ1-5	TRBD1	TRBV28	-	TGTGCCAGCAGTCGTAGCCGAGGACAGGGAAGCAATCAGCCCCAGCATTTT	CASSRSRGQGSNQPQHF
TRBJ2-7	-	TRBV30	-	TGTGCCTGGAGTGTACTGGCAGGGATTACCTACGAGCAGTACTTC	CAWSVLAGITYEQYF
TRBJ1-2	-	TRBV7-9	-	TGTGCCAGCAGCTTAGCGGCAGGGGACTATGGCTACACCTTC	CASSLAAGDYGYTF
TRBJ1-1	-	TRBV4-1	-	TGCGCCAGCAGCTTGACGGACAGCCTGAACACTGAAGCTTTCTTT	CASSLTDSLNTEAFF
TRBJ2-7	-	TRBV14	-	TGTGCCAGCAGCCAAGATCGCGGGCAGCAGGTGGGCCTTGAGCAGTACTTC	CASSQDRGQQVGLEQYF
TRBJ1-2	TRBD1	TRBV28	-	TGTGCCAGCACCGAAGACAGGGGAGACGGCTACACCTTC	CASTEDRGDGYTF
TRBJ1-1	-	TRBV3-1/TRBV3-2	-	TGTGCCAGCAGCCAAGAAAGTTGGGGCAAAGCTTTCTTT	CASSQESWGKAFF
TRBJ2-7	-	TRBV6-5	-	TGTGCCAGCAAGGGAACGGGACTTTACGAGCAGTACTTC	CASKGTGLYEQYF
TRBJ2-1	TRBD2	TRBV3-1/TRBV3-2	few	TGTGCCAGCAGCCAAACGACTAGCGGGAGGGCCTTTAGGAATGAGCAGTTCTTC	CASSQTTSGRAFRNEQFF
TRBJ1-3	TRBD1	TRBV6-1	-	TGTGCCAGCAGTGACCGGACAGGCTCTGGAAACACCATATATTTT	CASSDRTGSGNTIYF
TRBJ2-1	TRBD1	TRBV19	few	TGTGCCAGTAGTAGGATCGGGACAGGTGCCTACAATGAGCAGTTCTTC	CASSRIGTGAYNEQFF
TRBJ2-5	TRBD1	TRBV20-1	-	TGCAGTGCTAGTTTGGACAGGCCCCAAGAGACCCAGTACTTC	CSASLDRPQETQYF
TRBJ1-2	TRBD1	TRBV19	-	TGTGCCAGTTTCACAGGGGGCGCAGGTGGCTACACCTTC	CASFTGGAGGYTF
TRBJ1-2	-	TRBV11-2	few	TGTGCCAGCAGCTTAGGGGCTGGCTACACCTTC	CASSLGAGYTF
TRBJ1-4	TRBD1	TRBV28	-	TGTGCCAGCAGGGAGACAGGGGGCTTGAGCGAAAAACTGTTTTTT	CASRETGGLSEKLFF
TRBJ1-2	TRBD1	TRBV6-5	-	TGTGCCAGCAGGCTCGGGACAGGGCCGAGCTATGGCTACACCTTC	CASRLGTGPSYGYTF